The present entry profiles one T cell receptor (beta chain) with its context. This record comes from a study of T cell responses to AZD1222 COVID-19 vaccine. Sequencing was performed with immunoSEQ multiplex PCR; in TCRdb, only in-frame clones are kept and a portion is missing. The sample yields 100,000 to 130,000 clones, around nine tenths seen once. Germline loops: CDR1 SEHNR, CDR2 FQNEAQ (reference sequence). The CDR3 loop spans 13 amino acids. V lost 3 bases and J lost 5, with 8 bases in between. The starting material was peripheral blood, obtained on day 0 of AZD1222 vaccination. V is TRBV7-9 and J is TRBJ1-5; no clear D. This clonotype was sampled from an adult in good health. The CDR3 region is CASSFNGDQPQHF. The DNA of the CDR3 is TGTGCCAGCAGCTTCAATGGGGATCAGCCCCAGCATTTT.